This T cell receptor (beta chain) comes out of a study of T cell repertoires in cytomegalovirus infection. This clonotype has more than one count but fewer than ten. Its antigen is unknown. CDR1 is MNHNS and CDR2 is SASEGT in the germline V gene. The CDR3 length is 16 residues. V dropped 8 bases and J dropped 0; count of bases not matched to a gene: 7. From the reads, TCRdb called clonotypes with MiXCR, one entry per CDR3 protein. This sample yields approximately 770,000 distinct CDR3 sequences, of which 25% to 35% are seen a single time; about an eighth belongs to the top ten. This chain connects TRBV6-1 to TRBJ2-1; 10 nucleotides align to TRBD1. The receptor's source is a human donor in good health (CMV status not recorded). Some clones in this sample may be carry-over from other donors' samples. Specimen: cultured CD8+ T cells from PBMCs, collected from culture after CMV antigen stimulation. The CDR3 nucleotides are TGTGCCAGCGTTGACAGGGGGCAAACCTCCTACAATGAGCAGTTCTTC. Its protein product is CASVDRGQTSYNEQFF.